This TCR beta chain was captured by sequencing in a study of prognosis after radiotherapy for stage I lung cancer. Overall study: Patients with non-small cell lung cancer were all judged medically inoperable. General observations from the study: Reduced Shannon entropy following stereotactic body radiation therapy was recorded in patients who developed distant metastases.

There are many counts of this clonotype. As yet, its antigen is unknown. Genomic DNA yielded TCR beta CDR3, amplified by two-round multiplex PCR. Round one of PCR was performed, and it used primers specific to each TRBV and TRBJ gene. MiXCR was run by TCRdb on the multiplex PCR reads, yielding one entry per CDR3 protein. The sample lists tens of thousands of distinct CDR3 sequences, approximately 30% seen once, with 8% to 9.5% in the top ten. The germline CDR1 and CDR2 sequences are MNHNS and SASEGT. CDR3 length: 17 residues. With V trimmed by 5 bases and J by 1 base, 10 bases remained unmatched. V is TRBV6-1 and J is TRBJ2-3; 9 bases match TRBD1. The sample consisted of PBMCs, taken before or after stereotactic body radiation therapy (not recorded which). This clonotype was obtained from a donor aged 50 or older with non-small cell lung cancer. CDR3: CASSRPRGQGGTDTQYF. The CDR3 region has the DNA TGTGCCAGCAGTCGACCTAGGGGACAGGGAGGCACAGATACGCAGTATTTT.